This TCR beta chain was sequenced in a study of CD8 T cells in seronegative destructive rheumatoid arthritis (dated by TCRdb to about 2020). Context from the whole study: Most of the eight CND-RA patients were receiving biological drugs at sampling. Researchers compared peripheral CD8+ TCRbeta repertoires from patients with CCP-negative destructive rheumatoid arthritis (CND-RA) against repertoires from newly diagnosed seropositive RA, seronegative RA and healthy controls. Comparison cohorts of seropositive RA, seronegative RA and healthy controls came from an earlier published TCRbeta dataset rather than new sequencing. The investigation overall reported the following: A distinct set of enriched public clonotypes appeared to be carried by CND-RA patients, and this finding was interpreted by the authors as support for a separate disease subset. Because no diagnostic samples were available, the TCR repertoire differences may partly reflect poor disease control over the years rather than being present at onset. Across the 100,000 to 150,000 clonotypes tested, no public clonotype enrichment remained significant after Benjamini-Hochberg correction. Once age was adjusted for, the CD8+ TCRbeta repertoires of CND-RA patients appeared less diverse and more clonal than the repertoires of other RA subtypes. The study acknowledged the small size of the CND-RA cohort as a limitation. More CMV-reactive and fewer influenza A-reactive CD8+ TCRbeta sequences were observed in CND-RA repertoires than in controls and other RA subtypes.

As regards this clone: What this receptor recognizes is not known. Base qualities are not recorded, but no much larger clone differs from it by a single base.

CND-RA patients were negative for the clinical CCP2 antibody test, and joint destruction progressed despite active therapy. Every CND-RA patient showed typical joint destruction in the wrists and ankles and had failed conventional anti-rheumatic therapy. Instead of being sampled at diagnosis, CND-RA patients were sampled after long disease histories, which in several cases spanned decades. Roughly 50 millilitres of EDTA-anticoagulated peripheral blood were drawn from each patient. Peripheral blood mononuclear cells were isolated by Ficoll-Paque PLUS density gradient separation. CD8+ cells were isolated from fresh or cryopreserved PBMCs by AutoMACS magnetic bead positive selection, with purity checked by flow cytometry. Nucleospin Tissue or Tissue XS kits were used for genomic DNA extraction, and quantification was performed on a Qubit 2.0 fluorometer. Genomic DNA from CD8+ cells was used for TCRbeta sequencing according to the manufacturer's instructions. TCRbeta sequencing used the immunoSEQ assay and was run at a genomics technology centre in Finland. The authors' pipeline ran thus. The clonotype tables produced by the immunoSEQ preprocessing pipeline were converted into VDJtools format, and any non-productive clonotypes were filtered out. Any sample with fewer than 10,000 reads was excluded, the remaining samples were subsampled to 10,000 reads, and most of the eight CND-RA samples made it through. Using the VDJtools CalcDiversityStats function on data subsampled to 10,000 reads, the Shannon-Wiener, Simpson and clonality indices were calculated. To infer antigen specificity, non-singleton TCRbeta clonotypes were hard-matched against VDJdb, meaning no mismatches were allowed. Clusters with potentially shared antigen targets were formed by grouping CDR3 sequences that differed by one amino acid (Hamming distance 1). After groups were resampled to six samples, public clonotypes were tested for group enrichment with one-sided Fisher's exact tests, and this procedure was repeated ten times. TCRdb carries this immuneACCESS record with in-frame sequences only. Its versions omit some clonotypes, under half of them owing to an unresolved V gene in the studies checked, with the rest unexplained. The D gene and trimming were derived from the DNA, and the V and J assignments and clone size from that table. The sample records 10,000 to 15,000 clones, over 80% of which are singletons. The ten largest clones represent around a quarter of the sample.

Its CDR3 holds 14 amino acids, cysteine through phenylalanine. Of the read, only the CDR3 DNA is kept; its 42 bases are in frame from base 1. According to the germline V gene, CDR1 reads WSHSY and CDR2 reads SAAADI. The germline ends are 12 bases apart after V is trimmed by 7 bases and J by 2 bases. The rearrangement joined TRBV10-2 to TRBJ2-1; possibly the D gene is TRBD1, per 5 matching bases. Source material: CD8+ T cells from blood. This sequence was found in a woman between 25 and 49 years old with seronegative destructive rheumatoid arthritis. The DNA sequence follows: TGCGCCAGCATCCAGGGTTTGACCTACAATGAGCAGTTCTTC. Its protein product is CASIQGLTYNEQFF.